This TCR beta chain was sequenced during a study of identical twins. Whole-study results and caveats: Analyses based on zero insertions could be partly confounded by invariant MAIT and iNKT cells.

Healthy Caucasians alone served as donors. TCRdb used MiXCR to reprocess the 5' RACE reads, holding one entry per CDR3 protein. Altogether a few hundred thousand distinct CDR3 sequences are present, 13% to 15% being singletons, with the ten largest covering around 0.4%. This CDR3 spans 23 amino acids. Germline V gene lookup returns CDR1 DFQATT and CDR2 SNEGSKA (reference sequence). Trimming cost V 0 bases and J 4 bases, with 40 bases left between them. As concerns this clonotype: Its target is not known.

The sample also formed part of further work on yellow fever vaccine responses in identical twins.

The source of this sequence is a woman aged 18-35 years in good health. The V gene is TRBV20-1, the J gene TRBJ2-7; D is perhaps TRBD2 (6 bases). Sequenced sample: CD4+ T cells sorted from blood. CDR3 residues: CSARDHATGEYPCLKAEKYEQYV. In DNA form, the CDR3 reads TGCAGTGCTAGAGATCATGCCACGGGGGAGTATCCCTGTCTTAAGGCAGAGAAATACGAGCAGTACGTC.